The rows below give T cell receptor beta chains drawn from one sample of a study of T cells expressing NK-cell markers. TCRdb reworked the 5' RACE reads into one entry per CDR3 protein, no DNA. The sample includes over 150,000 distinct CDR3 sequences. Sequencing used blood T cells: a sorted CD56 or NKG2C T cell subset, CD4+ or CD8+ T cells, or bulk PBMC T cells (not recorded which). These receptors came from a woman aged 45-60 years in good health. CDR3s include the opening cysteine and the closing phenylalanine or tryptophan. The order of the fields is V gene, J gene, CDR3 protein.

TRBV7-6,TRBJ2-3,CASSQTRGGTDTQYF
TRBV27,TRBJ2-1,CASSVSDEQFF
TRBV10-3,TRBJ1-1,CAIGTDAEAFF
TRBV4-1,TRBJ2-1,CASSPETSPYNEQFF
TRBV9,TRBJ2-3,CASSFHPSGRAGDTQYF
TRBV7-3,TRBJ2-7,CASRLSRDHEQYF
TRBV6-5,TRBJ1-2,CASSADYGGYGYTF
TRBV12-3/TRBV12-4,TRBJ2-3,CASSPEVAGADTQYF
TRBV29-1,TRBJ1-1,CSVAGFANANTEAFF
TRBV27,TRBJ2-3,CASSLLLAGGPDTQYF
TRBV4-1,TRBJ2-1,CASSSSLGTSGREEQFF
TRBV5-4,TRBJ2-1,CASHINNEQFF
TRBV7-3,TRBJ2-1,CASSDESGLYNEQFF
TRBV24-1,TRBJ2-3,CATSGTNTDTQYF
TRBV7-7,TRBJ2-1,CASSDTISNEQFF
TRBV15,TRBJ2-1,CATATGTSGYNEQFF
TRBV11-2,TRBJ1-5,CASSSSGGNQPQHF
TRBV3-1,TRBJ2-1,CASSREASGGLSYNEQFF
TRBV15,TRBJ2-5,CATSIMGQSKRETQYF
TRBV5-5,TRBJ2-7,CASSFGVGQSHSYEQYF
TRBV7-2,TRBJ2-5,CASRPGTSGRKTQYF
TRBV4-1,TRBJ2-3,CASSQADTGAGVGTDTQYF
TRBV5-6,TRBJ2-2,CASRTFLAGVRTGELFF
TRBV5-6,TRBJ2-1,CASEREGGYNEQFF
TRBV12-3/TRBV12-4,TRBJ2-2,CASSFLPNGELFF
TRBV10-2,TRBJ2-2,CASSEMVQGSGELFF
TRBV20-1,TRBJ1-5,CSARDSIENQPQHF
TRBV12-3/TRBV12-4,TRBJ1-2,CASSRQGAFYGYTF
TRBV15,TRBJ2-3,CATSREPQDTQYF
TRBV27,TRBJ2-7,CASSSLGTLDLSYEQYF
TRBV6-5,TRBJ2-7,CASSYSFWGNNEQYF
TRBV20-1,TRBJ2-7,CSATEAGLSYEQYF
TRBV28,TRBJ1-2,CASSLSLQNGGYTF
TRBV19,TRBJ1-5,CASSISQGSPQHF
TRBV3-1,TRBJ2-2,CASNLVGRANTGELFF
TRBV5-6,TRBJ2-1,CASSFRAAHEQFF
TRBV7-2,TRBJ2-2,CASSLWGGEAGELFF
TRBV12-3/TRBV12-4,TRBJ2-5,CASSLRDSQETQYF
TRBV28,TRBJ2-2,CASSESNTGELFF
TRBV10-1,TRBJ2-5,CASSESVGEARGTQYF
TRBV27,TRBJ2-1,CASSASGNHNEQFF
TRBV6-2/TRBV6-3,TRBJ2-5,CAITSGFQETQYF
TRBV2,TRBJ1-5,CASSEWRGDQPQHF
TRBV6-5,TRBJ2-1,CASSHSGRDDEQFF
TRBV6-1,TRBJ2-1,CASSEERGSYNEQFF
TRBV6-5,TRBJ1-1,CASRPSLNTEAFF
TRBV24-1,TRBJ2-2,CATSDSGYPTGELFF
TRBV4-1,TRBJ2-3,CASSQQTSGIDTQYF
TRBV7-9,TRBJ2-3,CASSPSLAGERDTQYF
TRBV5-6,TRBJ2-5,CASSFPGASQETQYF
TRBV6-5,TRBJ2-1,CASSYGRTGIGEQFF
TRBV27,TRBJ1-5,CASSFRGRQPQHF
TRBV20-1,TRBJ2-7,CSARDLRQAYEQYF
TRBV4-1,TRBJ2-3,CASSPREGRAEVTSTDTQYF
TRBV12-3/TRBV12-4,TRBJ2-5,CASSLAGLAGLETQYF